The clone carrying this TCR beta chain has only a few counts. This entry comes from a study of blood T cell repertoires in COVID-19. Assay: immunoSEQ multiplex PCR; the TCRdb copy retains only in-frame clones and omits some. The repertoire consists of around 370,000 clones, with 75% to 90% occurring once and the leading ten covering about 6%. Germline V gene data show CDR1 as LGHNA and CDR2 as YNFKEQ. The CDR3 has 19 amino acids. After removal of 4 bases from V and 3 bases from J, the junction contained 20 bases not matched to a gene. The sequencing input was peripheral blood. The TCR sequence derives from a woman between 50 and 59 years old with COVID-19, enrolled during active disease. The chain recombines TRBV4-2 with TRBJ2-7, with 8 bases lining up with TRBD2. CDR3 in amino acids: CASSPEDEKTSEIYYEQYF. The DNA of the CDR3 is TGTGCCAGCAGCCCAGAGGATGAGAAGACTAGCGAAATTTACTACGAGCAGTACTTC.